These 3 T cell receptor beta chains were all obtained from the same sample, sequenced in a study of blood T cells in healthy people across ages. Next came a second PCR, run for about 7 to 12 cycles, which used a sample-barcoded 5' primer along with a J-beta primer mix. TCRdb itself ran the 5' RACE reads through MiXCR, one entry per CDR3 protein. The data show about 1.4 million distinct CDR3 sequences, approximately 59% seen once. The material sequenced was blood. The source of these receptors is a man younger than 35 in good health.

The rearrangement joins TRBV29-1 to TRBJ1-4; D ambiguous. V lost 5 bases and J lost 4, with 11 bases in between. Germline CDR1 and CDR2: SQVTM and ANQGSEA. CDR3 size: 13 residues. Written as DNA, the CDR3 is TGCAGCGTTCTAGGGCACTTTAATGAAAAACTGTTTTTT. It is translated as CSVLGHFNEKLFF.

This chain connects TRBV5-1 to TRBJ1-6; D is possibly TRBD1 (6 bases). The length of the CDR3 is 14 residues. Germline V lookup: CDR1 SGHRS, CDR2 YFSETQ. The V end was cut by 3 bases, the J end by 7 bases, with 11 bases between. DNA for the CDR3: TGCGCCAGCAGCTGGAGGACAGAGAATTCACCCCTCCACTTT. Its translation is CASSWRTENSPLHF.

The rearrangement joins TRBV2 to TRBJ2-1; D perhaps matches TRBD2 (5 bases). The germline V and J ends were trimmed by 7 bases and 8 bases, with 12 bases remaining between them. CDR3 length: 12 amino acids. CDR1 and CDR2 from the germline V gene are SNHLY and FYNNEI. The CDR3, as DNA: TGTGCCAGCACCAGAAGGAGGTATGAGCAGTTCTTC. It translates to CASTRRRYEQFF.